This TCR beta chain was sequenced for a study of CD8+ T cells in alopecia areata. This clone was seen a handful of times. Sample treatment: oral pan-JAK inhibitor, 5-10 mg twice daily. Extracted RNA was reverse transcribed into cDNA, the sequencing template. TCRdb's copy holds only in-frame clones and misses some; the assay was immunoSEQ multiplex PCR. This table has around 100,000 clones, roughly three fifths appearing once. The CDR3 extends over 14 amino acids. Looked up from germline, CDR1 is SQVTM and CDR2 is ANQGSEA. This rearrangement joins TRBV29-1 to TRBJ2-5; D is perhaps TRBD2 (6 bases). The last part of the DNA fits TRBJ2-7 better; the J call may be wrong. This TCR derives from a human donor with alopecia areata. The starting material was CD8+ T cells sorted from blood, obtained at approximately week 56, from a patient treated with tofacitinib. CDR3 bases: TGCAGCGCTATCGGGACTCCGGACACCTACGAGCAGTACTTC. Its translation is CSAIGTPDTYEQYF.